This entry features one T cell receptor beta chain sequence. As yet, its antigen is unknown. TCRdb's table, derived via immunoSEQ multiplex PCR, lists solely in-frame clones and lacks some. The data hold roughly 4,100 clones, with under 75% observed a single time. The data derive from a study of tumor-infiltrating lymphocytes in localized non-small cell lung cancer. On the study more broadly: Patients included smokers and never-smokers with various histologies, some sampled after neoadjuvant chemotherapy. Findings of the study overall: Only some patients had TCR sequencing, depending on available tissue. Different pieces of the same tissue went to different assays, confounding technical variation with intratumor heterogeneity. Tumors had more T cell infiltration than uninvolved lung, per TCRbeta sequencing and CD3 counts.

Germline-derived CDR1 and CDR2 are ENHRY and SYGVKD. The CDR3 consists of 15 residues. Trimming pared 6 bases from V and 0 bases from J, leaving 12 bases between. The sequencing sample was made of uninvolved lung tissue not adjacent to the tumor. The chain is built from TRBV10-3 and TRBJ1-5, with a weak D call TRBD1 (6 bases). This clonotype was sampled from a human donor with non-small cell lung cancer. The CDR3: CAISRDKYSNQPQHF. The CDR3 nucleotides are TGTGCCATCAGCAGGGACAAGTATAGCAATCAGCCCCAGCATTTT.